This T cell receptor (beta chain) was captured by sequencing in a study of cytomegalovirus exposure and HLA in healthy donors. Germline values: CDR1 SGHDN, CDR2 FVKESK. Trimming stripped 2 bases from V and 11 bases from J, with 13 bases between. CDR3 size: 12 residues. Study results and limitations: Differences between HLA loci emerged in a later analysis of TCR association rates, with DRB1 most and HLA-C fewest. HLA allele associations emerged for roughly 17,000 TCR beta sequences in a later analysis, at 0.05 false discovery rate. Later analysis identified a missense DCLRE1C variant that was linked to TCR beta V- and J-gene trimming.

A word on this clone: What it binds is unknown.

The study ran its PCR with 60 Vbeta and 13 Jbeta primers. Generated by immunoSEQ multiplex PCR, the TCRdb table keeps only in-frame clones and is missing some. Here the sample spans 150,000 to 200,000 clones, roughly 80% being singletons. Though probably carrying unrecorded immune exposures, donors were nominally healthy at sampling. This rearrangement joins TRBV14 to TRBJ2-7; D is perhaps TRBD1 (6 bases). Sequences were obtained from PBMCs. This receptor was taken from a man aged 25 to 45 in good health and CMV-seropositive. CDR3 nucleotides: TGTGCCAGCAGCCAATCGGACAGAACTAAGTACTTC. Translating gives CASSQSDRTKYF. The whole variable domain, remainder taken from reference TRBV14 and TRBJ2-7, is EAGVTQFPSHSVIEKGQTVTLRCDPISGHDNLYWYRRVMGKEIKFLLHFVKESKQDESGMPNNRFLAERTGGTYSTLKVQPAELEDSGVYFCASSQSDRTKYFGPGTRLTVT.